The 31 T cell receptor beta chains reported below all come from one sample, sequenced in a study of blood T cell repertoires in COVID-19. Sequencing used immunoSEQ multiplex PCR; TCRdb keeps in-frame clones, though not all of them. Altogether about 160,000 clones are present, about 80% being singletons, with the ten largest covering roughly 3.4%. Material for sequencing was PBMCs or T cells enriched from blood (not recorded which). The receptors derive from a woman in her sixties or seventies who had recovered from COVID-19.

The chain is built from TRBV9 and TRBJ2-7; D unresolved. Germline values: CDR1 SGDLS, CDR2 YYNGEE. The CDR3 length is 16 residues. Deletions cut 4 bases from V and 0 bases from J, with 17 bases between. CDR3: CASSSPRNQSSYEQYF. As DNA, the CDR3 is TGTGCCAGCAGCTCACCCAGGAATCAGAGCTCCTACGAGCAGTACTTC.

The chain uses TRBV7-9 and TRBJ1-2, with 12 bases identical to TRBD1. Trimming removed 4 bases from V and 0 bases from J; junction bases left unmatched: 6. This CDR3 is built from 17 residues. The germline V gene has CDR1 SEHNR and CDR2 FQNEAQ (reference sequence). CDR3 in DNA: TGTGCCAGCAGCTCGTCCCGGGACAGGGGGCCTAACTATGGCTACACCTTC. Translating it yields CASSSSRDRGPNYGYTF.

The chain joins TRBV5-8 to TRBJ1-2; tentative D call: TRBD1 (5 bases). V lost 2 bases to trimming and J lost 6 bases, with 11 bases between them. Germline V lookup: CDR1 SGHTS, CDR2 YDEGEE. CDR3 length: 13 residues. The CDR3 DNA reads TGTGCCAGCAGCTTTAAAGACAGCGATGGCTACACCTTC. Protein product: CASSFKDSDGYTF.

V is TRBV20-1 and J is TRBJ1-1; D is ambiguous. The CDR3 is 11 residues long. Deletions cut 6 bases from V and 0 bases from J, with 5 bases between. Germline V lookup: CDR1 DFQATT, CDR2 SNEGSKA (reference sequence). CDR3 bases: TGCAGTGCCTACCTGAACACTGAAGCTTTCTTT. It translates to CSAYLNTEAFF.

This clone showed up just once. The rearrangement uses TRBV18 and TRBJ1-5, with 8 nucleotides matching TRBD1. Trimming took 5 bases from V and 3 from J; bases not matched to a gene: 6. The CDR3 covers 15 residues. The germline gives CDR1 KGHSH, CDR2 LQKENI. DNA of the CDR3: TGTGCCAGCTCAGAATCAGGGGGCCCCAATCAGCCCCAGCATTTT. Its protein product is CASSESGGPNQPQHF.

The rearrangement uses TRBV3-1 (or the pseudogene TRBV3-2) and TRBJ2-3; no firm D call. Trimming took off 0 bases at V and 5 bases at J, with 12 bases between the two ends. Germline assignment: CDR1 LGHDT and CDR2 YNNKEL (reference sequence). The CDR3 extends over 15 amino acids. The DNA of the CDR3 is TGTGCCAGCAGCCAAGATCAGGTTAGGCAAGATACGCAGTATTTT. Translated: CASSQDQVRQDTQYF.

The chain combines TRBV5-6 with TRBJ2-7, with a tentative D call TRBD2 (5 bases). This CDR3 is 14 amino acids long. Germline V gene lookup returns CDR1 SGHDT and CDR2 YYEEEE. V dropped 0 bases and J dropped 1 base, with 8 bases sitting between them. The chain's CDR3 is CASSLAGISYEQYF. The CDR3 region has the DNA TGTGCCAGCAGCTTGGCCGGGATTTCCTACGAGCAGTACTTC.

The genes are TRBV10-3 and TRBJ2-5; D remains unclear. With 5 bases removed from V and 5 bases from J, the gap between germline ends came to 6 bases. The CDR3 totals 11 residues. Germline V CDR1 and CDR2: ENHRY, SYGVKD. The CDR3 protein is CAISYGETQYF. For the CDR3, the DNA is TGTGCCATCAGTTACGGGGAGACCCAGTACTTC.

CDR3 loop: CAISAADRGLFGYTF. The DNA for the CDR3 is TGTGCCATCAGTGCCGCGGACAGAGGCCTTTTTGGCTACACCTTC. V and J are TRBV10-3 and TRBJ1-2; possible D gene TRBD1, 6 bases. The germline V and J ends were trimmed by 4 bases and 7 bases, with 19 bases remaining between them. The CDR3 is 15 amino acids. Germline-derived CDR1 and CDR2 are ENHRY and SYGVKD.

This rearrangement joins TRBV5-6 to TRBJ2-1; the D gene is possibly TRBD2 (6 bases). The CDR3 has 17 residues. The V end lost 4 bases, the J end lost 3 bases, and 20 bases lay between the germline ends. Germline CDR1 and CDR2: SGHDT and YYEEEE. CDR3 protein: CASSPYRGAGSYNEQFF. DNA of the CDR3: TGTGCCAGCAGCCCGTACCGGGGCGCGGGGAGCTACAATGAGCAGTTCTTC. Complete variable domain (other parts from reference TRBV5-6 and TRBJ2-1): DAGVTQSPTHLIKTRGQQVTLRCSPKSGHDTVSWYQQALGQGPQFIFQYYEEEERQRGNFPDRFSGHQFPNYSSELNVNALLLGDSALYLCASSPYRGAGSYNEQFFGPGTRLTVL.

The chain has TRBV18 and TRBJ1-6; 9 nucleotides match TRBD1. Unmatched junction bases numbered 2, after V lost 1 base and J lost 7 bases. CDR1 is KGHSH and CDR2 is LQKENI in the germline V gene. CDR3 length: 15 residues. CDR3 bases: TGTGCCAGCTCACCACGGACAGGGGCAAATTCACCCCTCCACTTT. Its translation is CASSPRTGANSPLHF.

This chain connects TRBV19 to TRBJ2-3, with 10 bases that match TRBD1. The CDR3 is 14 amino acids. Per germline, CDR1 LNHDA and CDR2 SQIVND (reference sequence). Trimming cost V 3 bases and J 4 bases; bases outside gene matches: 1. The CDR3 region has the DNA TGTGCCAGTAGTATGGGGACAGGGGCAGATACGCAGTATTTT. Translated, it gives CASSMGTGADTQYF.

CDR3 amino acids: CASLAGGTNSPLHF. The DNA of the CDR3 is TGTGCCAGCTTAGCAGGGGGCACTAATTCACCCCTCCACTTT. This chain links TRBV18 with TRBJ1-6, with 8 bases matching TRBD1. The CDR3 has 14 residues. Trimming took 7 bases from V and 6 from J; bases not matched to a gene: 5. Germline CDR1 and CDR2: KGHSH and LQKENI.

The chain links TRBV30 to TRBJ2-5; 14 bases are shared with TRBD2. In germline, CDR1 is GTSNPN, CDR2 SVGIG (reference sequence). The CDR3 is 19 amino acids. V trimming: 5 bases; J trimming: 2 bases; junction bases outside the gene matches: 16. CDR3 coding DNA: TGTGCCTGGGCCCCGATCCGGACTAGCGGGGGGCTTACTCAAGAGACCCAGTACTTC. Its protein is CAWAPIRTSGGLTQETQYF.

The chain has TRBV2 and TRBJ1-2, with D perhaps matching TRBD1 (6 bases). V dropped 6 bases and J dropped 6 bases, with 8 bases sitting between them. The CDR3 loop spans 11 amino acids. Per germline, CDR1 SNHLY and CDR2 FYNNEI. CDR3 region: CASRQGHGYTF. The CDR3, as DNA: TGTGCCAGCAGACAGGGACATGGCTACACCTTC.

The chain joins TRBV6-5 to TRBJ1-1; D unresolved. The CDR3 length is 14 residues. The germline gives CDR1 MNHEY, CDR2 SVGAGI. V was shortened by 7 bases and J by 4 bases, with 16 bases between the two germline ends. CDR3 protein: CASTPGGRATEAFF. Written as DNA, the CDR3 is TGTGCCAGCACCCCCGGCGGTCGTGCCACTGAAGCTTTCTTT.

The chain is built from TRBV6-4 and TRBJ1-1; D possibly corresponds to TRBD1 (5 bases). The V end was cut by 8 bases, the J end by 1 base, with 11 bases between. CDR3 length: 13 amino acids. CDR1 MRHNA and CDR2 SNTAGT come from the germline V gene. This CDR3 reads CASSLDRNTEAFF. The CDR3 DNA reads TGTGCCAGCTCCCTAGACAGGAACACTGAAGCTTTCTTT.

The chain carries TRBV20-1 and TRBJ1-4; unclear D gene. The germline V gene has CDR1 DFQATT and CDR2 SNEGSKA (reference sequence). The CDR3 extends over 11 amino acids. Trimming shortened V by 1 base and J by 8 bases, and 5 bases separated the two germline ends. CDR3 nucleotides: TGCAGTGCTAGAGTACGGGAAAAACTGTTTTTT. Translating it yields CSARVREKLFF.

The rearrangement joins TRBV11-2 to TRBJ1-4, with D maybe TRBD1 (5 bases). Germline-derived CDR1 and CDR2 are SGHAT and FQNNGV. The CDR3 has 17 residues. V was cut by 1 base and J by 0 bases, with 12 bases left in between. CDR3 sequence (DNA): TGTGCCAGCAGCTTAGGAAGGGGCAGATCAACTAATGAAAAACTGTTTTTT. Residues: CASSLGRGRSTNEKLFF.

Here the CDR3 DNA reads TGTGCCAGCAGCGGGACTAGCGGGGGTAACTCCTACGAGCAGTACTTC. It yields the protein CASSGTSGGNSYEQYF. The rearrangement uses TRBV2 and TRBJ2-7, with 14 bases fitting TRBD2. The CDR3 has 16 residues. Germline-derived CDR1 and CDR2 are SNHLY and FYNNEI. The ends lost 6 bases at V and 0 bases at J; junction bases unmatched: 4.

The chain couples TRBV7-6 to TRBJ2-2; possibly TRBD2 for D (5 bases). CDR1 is SGHVS and CDR2 is FNYEAQ in the germline V gene. The CDR3 covers 17 residues. V shed 1 base and J shed 4 bases, with 16 bases lying between them. DNA of the CDR3: TGTGCCAGCAGCTTAGAGCTTAGCGCTTCGCGCACCGGGGAGCTGTTTTTT. Translation: CASSLELSASRTGELFF.

The rearrangement joins TRBV5-4 to TRBJ2-3, with 16 bases that match TRBD2. Trimming removed 4 bases from V and 5 bases from J; junction bases left unmatched: 4. The germline CDR1 and CDR2 sequences are SGHNT and YYREEE (reference sequence). The CDR3 runs to 16 residues. CDR3 amino acids: CASSKGLAGGQDTQYF. The CDR3, as DNA: TGTGCCAGCAGCAAGGGACTAGCGGGGGGGCAAGATACGCAGTATTTT. The full variable domain, its missing parts supplied by reference TRBV5-4 and TRBJ2-3, is ETGVTQSPTHLIKTRGQQVTLRCSSQSGHNTVSWYQQALGQGPQFIFQYYREEENGRGNFPPRFSGLQFPNYSSELNVNALELDDSALYLCASSKGLAGGQDTQYFGPGTRLTVL.

This clone was detected only a few times. The chain combines TRBV25-1 with TRBJ1-1; no clear D gene. The CDR3 runs 15 residues. Trimming left V 4 bases short and J 0 bases short, with 12 bases between. Germline lookup yields CDR1 MGHDK and CDR2 SYGVNS. CDR3 sequence reads: CASSGSSTMNTEAFF. The CDR3 nucleotides read TGTGCCAGCAGTGGGAGTTCCACTATGAACACTGAAGCTTTCTTT.

The V call is TRBV2, the J call TRBJ2-3; 9 bases match TRBD2. This CDR3 contains 15 residues. CDR1 and CDR2 from the germline V gene are SNHLY and FYNNEI. V was clipped by 6 bases and J by 6 bases; unmatched bases: 10. DNA of the CDR3: TGTGCCAGCAGCGCGGGAGGGTTAGCTAGGGATACGCAGTATTTT. Protein: CASSAGGLARDTQYF. Drawing the rest from reference TRBV2 and TRBJ2-3, the complete variable domain is EPEVTQTPSHQVTQMGQEVILRCVPISNHLYFYWYRQILGQKVEFLVSFYNNEISEKSEIFDDQFSVERPDGSNFTLKIRSTKLEDSAMYFCASSAGGLARDTQYFGPGTRLTVL.

This clone appeared once. The chain joins TRBV7-2 to TRBJ1-4, with a tentative D call TRBD1 (5 bases). The V end lost 0 bases, the J end lost 5 bases, and 10 bases lay between the germline ends. The CDR3 is 15 amino acids. Germline loops: CDR1 SGHTA, CDR2 FQGNSA. The CDR3 DNA is TGTGCCAGCAGCTTAGCAGGGGCCGTGAATGAAAAACTGTTTTTT. It translates to CASSLAGAVNEKLFF.

This rearrangement joins TRBV5-1 to TRBJ2-3, with 15 bases lining up with TRBD2. V dropped 4 bases and J dropped 4; count of bases not matched to a gene: 7. This CDR3 spans 17 amino acids. Germline CDR1 is SGHRS and CDR2 is YFSETQ. The CDR3 coding sequence is TGCGCCAGCAGCGGAGCCGGACTAGCGGGGGGGGCAGATACGCAGTATTTT. Translation gives CASSGAGLAGGADTQYF. The variable domain in full, with the rest retrieved from reference TRBV5-1 and TRBJ2-3, is KAGVTQTPRYLIKTRGQQVTLSCSPISGHRSVSWYQQTPGQGLQFLFEYFSETQRNKGNFPGRFSGRQFSNSRSEMNVSTLELGDSALYLCASSGAGLAGGADTQYFGPGTRLTVL.

The chain links TRBV10-3 to TRBJ1-2; the D gene is possibly TRBD1 (5 bases). The length of the CDR3 is 14 residues. In germline, CDR1 is ENHRY, CDR2 SYGVKD. V lost 4 bases and J 4 bases, leaving 13 bases between the germline ends. The CDR3 here is CAISAQGVSYGYTF. The DNA of the CDR3 is TGTGCCATCAGTGCTCAAGGGGTGAGCTATGGCTACACCTTC.

The V and J genes are TRBV7-8 and TRBJ1-1, with D possibly matching TRBD1 (5 bases). This CDR3 spans 13 amino acids. V was cut by 4 bases and J by 4 bases, with 10 bases left in between. Germline V CDR1 and CDR2: SGHVS, FQNEAQ. The CDR3 region has the DNA TGTGCCAGCAGCTCAGGGCAGACCACTGAAGCTTTCTTT. This codes for CASSSGQTTEAFF.

This chain connects TRBV6-5 to TRBJ2-7; 9 nucleotides line up with TRBD1. Trimming at V came to 6 bases and at J to 5 bases, leaving 5 bases not matched to a gene. This CDR3 region has 13 residues. The germline gives CDR1 MNHEY, CDR2 SVGAGI. The CDR3: CASRLDRGDEQYF. In DNA, the CDR3 is TGTGCCAGCAGATTGGACAGGGGCGACGAGCAGTACTTC.

The chain couples TRBV27 to TRBJ2-7; 9 bases agree with TRBD1. Germline CDR1 MNHEY, CDR2 SMNVEV (reference sequence). The CDR3 has 15 residues. Unmatched junction bases numbered 5, after V lost 1 base and J lost 4 bases. The CDR3 reads CASSLLGTGTYEQYF. CDR3 DNA sequence: TGTGCCAGCAGTTTATTAGGGACAGGGACTTACGAGCAGTACTTC.

The rearrangement uses TRBV27 and TRBJ2-7; tentatively, D is TRBD2 (6 bases). The CDR3 consists of 14 residues. In germline, CDR1 is MNHEY, CDR2 SMNVEV (reference sequence). V shed 2 bases and J shed 1 base, with 9 bases lying between them. The CDR3 DNA sequence: TGTGCCAGCAGTTTAACGCGGGATTCCTACGAGCAGTACTTC. Translation gives CASSLTRDSYEQYF.